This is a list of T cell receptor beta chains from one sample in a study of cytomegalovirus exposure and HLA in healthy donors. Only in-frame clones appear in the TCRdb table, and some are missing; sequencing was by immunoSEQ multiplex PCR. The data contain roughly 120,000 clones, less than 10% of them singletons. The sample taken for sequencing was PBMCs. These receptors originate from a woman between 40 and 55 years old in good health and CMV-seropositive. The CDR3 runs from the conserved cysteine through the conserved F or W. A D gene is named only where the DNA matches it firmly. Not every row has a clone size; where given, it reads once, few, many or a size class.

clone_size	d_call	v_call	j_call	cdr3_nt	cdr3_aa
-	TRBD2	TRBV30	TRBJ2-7	TGTGCCAGAGACGGGACTAGTGTTTACGAGCAGTACTTC	CARDGTSVYEQYF
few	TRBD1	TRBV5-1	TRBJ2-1	TGTGCCAGCAGCGTACAGGGGTTCTCCTACAATGAGCAGTTCTTC	CASSVQGFSYNEQFF
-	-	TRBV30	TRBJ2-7	TGTGCCTGGAGTTGGTCTAGCTCCTACGAGCAGTACTTC	CAWSWSSSYEQYF
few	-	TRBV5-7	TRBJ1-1	TGTGCCAGCAGCTTGGCCGGACAGCTCGGCACTGAAGCTTTCTTT	CASSLAGQLGTEAFF
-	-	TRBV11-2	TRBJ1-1	TGTGCCAGCAGCTCTATTAGAACAGGGCTCGAAGCTTTCTTT	CASSSIRTGLEAFF
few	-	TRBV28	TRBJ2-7	TGTGCCAGCAGTTTATCGGACAGCTCCTACGAGCAGTACTTC	CASSLSDSSYEQYF
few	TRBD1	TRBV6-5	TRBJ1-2	TGTGCCAGCAGTCGGACAGGAGCCAGCTATGGCTACACCTTC	CASSRTGASYGYTF
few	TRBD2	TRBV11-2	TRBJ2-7	TGTGCCAGCAGCTTGATAGCGGGGGGACAGTACTTC	CASSLIAGGQYF
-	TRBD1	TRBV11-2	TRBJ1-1	TGTGCCAGCAGCCTTCTTCAATACAGGGGATCTGAAGCTTTCTTT	CASSLLQYRGSEAFF
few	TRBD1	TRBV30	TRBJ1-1	TGTGCCTGGAGTGTACGGGGACAGGGGGCCGTGAACACTGAAGCTTTCTTT	CAWSVRGQGAVNTEAFF
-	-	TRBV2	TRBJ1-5	TGTGCCAGCAGTGAAGCCTATAAGAACAGCAATCAGCCCCAGCATTTT	CASSEAYKNSNQPQHF
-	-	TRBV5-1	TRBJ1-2	TGCGCCAGCAGCTTCCAGGAGGGCCATGGCTACACCTTC	CASSFQEGHGYTF
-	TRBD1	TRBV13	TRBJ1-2	TGTGCCAGCAGCAGTAACACAGGGGGCCTAAACTATGGCTACACCTTC	CASSSNTGGLNYGYTF
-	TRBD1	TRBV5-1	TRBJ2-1	TGCGCCAGCAGCTCCATAACAGGGGGCCTAAACAATGAGCAGTTCTTC	CASSSITGGLNNEQFF
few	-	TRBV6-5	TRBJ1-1	TGTGCCAGCAGTTTTAGTGGTACTGAAGCTTTCTTT	CASSFSGTEAFF
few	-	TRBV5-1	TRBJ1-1	TGCGCCAGCAGCTTGCACGGAGACGACACTGAAGCTTTCTTT	CASSLHGDDTEAFF
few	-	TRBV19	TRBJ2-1	TGTGCCAGTAGTCTTGCACCTAACAATGAGCAGTTCTTC	CASSLAPNNEQFF
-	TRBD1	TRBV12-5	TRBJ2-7	TGTGCTAGTGGCCCTAGGACAGGGTACGGCGAGCAGTACTTC	CASGPRTGYGEQYF
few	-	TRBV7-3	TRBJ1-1	TGTGCCAGCAGCCTCTCTATGAACACTGAAGCTTTCTTT	CASSLSMNTEAFF
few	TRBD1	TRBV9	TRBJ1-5	TGTGCCAGCAGCGTGACAGGGGCGGAACAGCCCCAGCATTTT	CASSVTGAEQPQHF
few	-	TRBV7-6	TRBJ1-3	TGTGCCAGCAGTCCGGAGGTACAGATAGGAAACACCATATATTTT	CASSPEVQIGNTIYF
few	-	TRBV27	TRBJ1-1	TGTGCCAGCAAAAGACAGGCGAACACTGAAGCTTTCTTT	CASKRQANTEAFF
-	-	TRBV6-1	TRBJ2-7	TGTGCCAGCACCCTAACCTCCTCCTACGAGCAGTACTTC	CASTLTSSYEQYF
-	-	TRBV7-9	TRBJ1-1	TGTGCCAGCAGGTTCAGGGGCGAAGCTTTCTTT	CASRFRGEAFF
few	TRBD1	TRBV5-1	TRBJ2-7	TGCGCCAGCACCGACAGGGGTGGGTTCTACGAGCAGTACTTC	CASTDRGGFYEQYF
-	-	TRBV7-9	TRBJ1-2	TGTGCCAGCAGCTTAGCCAGGAACTATGGCTACACCTTC	CASSLARNYGYTF
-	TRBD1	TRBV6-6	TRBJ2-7	TGTGCCAGCGGGGACAGGCACGAGCAGTACTTC	CASGDRHEQYF
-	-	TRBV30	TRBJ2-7	TGTGCCTGGAGTGGGGCTAGCCCCTACGAGCAGTACTTC	CAWSGASPYEQYF
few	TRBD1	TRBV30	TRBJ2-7	TGTGCCTGGAGTCGGGACAGGGGGCATGTAGAGCAGTACTTC	CAWSRDRGHVEQYF
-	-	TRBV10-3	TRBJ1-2	TGTGCCATCAGTACCCTGGACAGTAACTATGGCTACACCTTC	CAISTLDSNYGYTF
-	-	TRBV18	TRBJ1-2	TGTGCCAGCTCACCATCACAAGGGGTCGACTACACCTTC	CASSPSQGVDYTF
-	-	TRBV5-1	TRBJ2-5	TGCGCCAGCAGCTTGTCCCCTCCAGAGACCCAGTACTTC	CASSLSPPETQYF
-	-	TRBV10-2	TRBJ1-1	TGCGCCAGCACCAACCTGGGCTCGAACACTGAAGCTTTCTTT	CASTNLGSNTEAFF
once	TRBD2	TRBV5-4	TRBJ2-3	TGTGCCAGCAGCTCGCGGGGGGGCACAGATACGCAGTATTTT	CASSSRGGTDTQYF
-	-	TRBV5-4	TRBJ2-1	TGTGCCAGCAGTTACAGCGGGCCTGCCTACAATGAGCAGTTCTTC	CASSYSGPAYNEQFF
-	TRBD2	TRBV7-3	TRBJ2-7	TGTGCCAGCAGCTTATCTAGCGGGGGGCCCTACGAGCAGTACTTC	CASSLSSGGPYEQYF
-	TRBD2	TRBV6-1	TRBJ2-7	TGTGCCAGCAGTGAAGGTCTAGCGGGGTCCTACGAGCAGTACTTC	CASSEGLAGSYEQYF
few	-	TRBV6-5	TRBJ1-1	TGTGCCAGCAGTTACACGGTGAACACTGAAGCTTTCTTT	CASSYTVNTEAFF
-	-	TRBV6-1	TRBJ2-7	TGTGCCAGCAGTGAGGCCCGCGCAGGGCCCCGTAGCGAGCAGTACTTC	CASSEARAGPRSEQYF
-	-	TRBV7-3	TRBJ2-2	TGTGCCAGCAGCACCGTTGGAGGGACCGGGGAGCTGTTTTTT	CASSTVGGTGELFF
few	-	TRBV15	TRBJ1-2	TGTGCCACCAGCAGACAGAATAGTAGGGGTGGCTACACCTTC	CATSRQNSRGGYTF
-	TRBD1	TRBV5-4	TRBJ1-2	TGTGCCAACAGCCACGACAGGGGTTATGGCTACACCTTC	CANSHDRGYGYTF
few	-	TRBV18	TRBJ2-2	TGTGCCAGCTCACCGCTAAAGAACACCGGGGAGCTGTTTTTT	CASSPLKNTGELFF
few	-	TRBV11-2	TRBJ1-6	TGTGCCAGCAGCCGCGTTGGACCCCTCCACTTT	CASSRVGPLHF
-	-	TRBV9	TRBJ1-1	TGTGCCAGCAGCCCCTTGGGCATCGCGGGGACTGAAGCTTTCTTT	CASSPLGIAGTEAFF
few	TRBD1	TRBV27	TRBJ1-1	TGTGCCAGCAGTTTTTACAGGGGTTGGACTGAAGCTTTCTTT	CASSFYRGWTEAFF
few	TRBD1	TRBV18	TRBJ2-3	TGTGCCAGCTCACCGGGACAGGGGGCTGGAGATACGCAGTATTTT	CASSPGQGAGDTQYF
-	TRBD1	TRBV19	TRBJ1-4	TGTGCCAGTAGTCCCAGACAGGGGGCTTATGAAAAACTGTTTTTT	CASSPRQGAYEKLFF
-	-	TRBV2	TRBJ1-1	TGTGCCAGCAGCAAGAACACTGAAGCTTTCTTT	CASSKNTEAFF
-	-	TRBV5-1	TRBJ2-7	TGCGCCAGCAGACCAACGGGACACCCCTACGAGCAGTACTTC	CASRPTGHPYEQYF
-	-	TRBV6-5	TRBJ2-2	TGTGCCAGCAGTAGGGACATACGCACCGGGGAGCTGTTTTTT	CASSRDIRTGELFF
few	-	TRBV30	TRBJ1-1	TGTGCCTGGACCCTAAGGAGGGGCGGCACTGAAGCTTTCTTT	CAWTLRRGGTEAFF
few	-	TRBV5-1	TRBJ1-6	TGCGCCAGCAGCCCTCGACTAGATAATTCACCCCTCCACTTT	CASSPRLDNSPLHF
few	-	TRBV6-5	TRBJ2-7	TGTGCCAGCAGATCCGCCACAGGGCACTCCTACGAGCAGTACTTC	CASRSATGHSYEQYF
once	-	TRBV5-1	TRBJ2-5	TGCGCCAGCAGCTTGGCTGTGACAGCATACCAAGAGACCCAGTACTTC	CASSLAVTAYQETQYF